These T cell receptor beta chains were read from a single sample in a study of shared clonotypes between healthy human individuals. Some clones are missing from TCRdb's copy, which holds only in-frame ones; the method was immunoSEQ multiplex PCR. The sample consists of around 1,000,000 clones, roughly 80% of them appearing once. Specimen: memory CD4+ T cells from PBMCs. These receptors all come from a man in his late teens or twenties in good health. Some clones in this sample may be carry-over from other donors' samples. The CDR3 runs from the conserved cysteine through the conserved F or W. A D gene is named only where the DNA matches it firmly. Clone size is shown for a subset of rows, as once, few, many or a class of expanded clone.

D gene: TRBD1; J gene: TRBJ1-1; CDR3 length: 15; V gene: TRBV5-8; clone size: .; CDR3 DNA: TGTGCCAGCAGCTTGGCGGACAGGGGGGGCACTGAAGCTTTCTTT; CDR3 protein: CASSLADRGGTEAFF
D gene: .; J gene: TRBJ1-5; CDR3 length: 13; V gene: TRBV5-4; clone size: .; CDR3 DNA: TGTGCCAGCAGCTTGGATTTGCGTCAGCCCCAGCATTTT; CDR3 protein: CASSLDLRQPQHF
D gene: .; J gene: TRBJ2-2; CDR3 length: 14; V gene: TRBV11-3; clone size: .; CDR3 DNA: TGTGCCAGCAGCTTAGAAGGGGCTACCGGGGAGCTGTTTTTT; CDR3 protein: CASSLEGATGELFF
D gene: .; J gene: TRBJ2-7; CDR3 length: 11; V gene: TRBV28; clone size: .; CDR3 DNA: TGTGCCAGCAGTTTTTTTCTCGAGCAGTACTTC; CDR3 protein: CASSFFLEQYF
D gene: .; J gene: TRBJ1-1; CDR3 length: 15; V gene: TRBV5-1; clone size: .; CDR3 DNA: TGCGCCAGCAGCTTGCGGGGGCAGGGGAACACTGAAGCTTTCTTT; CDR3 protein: CASSLRGQGNTEAFF
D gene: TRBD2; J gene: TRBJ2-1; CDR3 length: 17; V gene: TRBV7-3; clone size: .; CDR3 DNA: TGTGCCAGCAGCTCGCGAAGAGGGACTAGCGGGTACAATGAGCAGTTCTTC; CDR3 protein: CASSSRRGTSGYNEQFF
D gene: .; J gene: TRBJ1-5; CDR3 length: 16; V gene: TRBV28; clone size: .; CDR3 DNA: TGTGCCAGCAGTTTACCTCGGACCCGACAAAATCAGCCCCAGCATTTT; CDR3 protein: CASSLPRTRQNQPQHF
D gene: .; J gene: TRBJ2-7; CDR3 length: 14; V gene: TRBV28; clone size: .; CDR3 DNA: TGTGCCAGCAGTTCCGCCGGGACATTACACGAGCAGTACTTC; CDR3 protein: CASSSAGTLHEQYF
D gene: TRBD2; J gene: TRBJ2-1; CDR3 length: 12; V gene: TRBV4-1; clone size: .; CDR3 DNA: TGCGCCAGCAGCCACCAACCGGGACTACAGTTCTTC; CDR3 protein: CASSHQPGLQFF
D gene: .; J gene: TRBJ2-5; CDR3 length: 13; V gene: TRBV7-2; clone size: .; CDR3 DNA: TGTGCCAGCAGCTCTCAGTACCAAGAGACCCAGTACTTC; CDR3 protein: CASSSQYQETQYF
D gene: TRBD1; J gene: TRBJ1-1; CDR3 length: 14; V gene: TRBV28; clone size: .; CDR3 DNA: TGTGCCAGCAGTCAGGGGGGAGTGAACACTGAAGCTTTCTTT; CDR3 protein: CASSQGGVNTEAFF
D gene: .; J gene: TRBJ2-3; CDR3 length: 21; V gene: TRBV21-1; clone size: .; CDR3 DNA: TGTGCCAGCAGCAAAGGCCCCGCAGGGGGAAAGGCGGGAGCCTACACAGATACGCAGTATTTT; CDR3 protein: CASSKGPAGGKAGAYTDTQYF
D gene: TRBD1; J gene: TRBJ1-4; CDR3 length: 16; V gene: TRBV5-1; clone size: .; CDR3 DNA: TGCGCCAGCAGCTCGGGACAGTATACAACTAATGAAAAACTGTTTTTT; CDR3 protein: CASSSGQYTTNEKLFF
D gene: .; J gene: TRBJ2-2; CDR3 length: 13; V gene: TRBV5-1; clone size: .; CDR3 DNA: TGCGCCAGCAGCTTGGCCAGAACCGGGGAGCTGTTTTTT; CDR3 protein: CASSLARTGELFF
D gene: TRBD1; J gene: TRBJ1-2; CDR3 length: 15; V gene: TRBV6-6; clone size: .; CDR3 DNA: TGTGCCAGCCAAACCGGGACAGGGTTTAGCTATGGCTACACCTTC; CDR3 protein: CASQTGTGFSYGYTF
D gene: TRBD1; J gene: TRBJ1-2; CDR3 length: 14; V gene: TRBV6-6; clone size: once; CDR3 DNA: TGTGCCAGCCACCGGGACAGAAATAACTATGGCTACACCTTC; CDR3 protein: CASHRDRNNYGYTF
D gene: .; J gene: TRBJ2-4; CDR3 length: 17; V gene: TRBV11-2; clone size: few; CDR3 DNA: TGTGCCAGCAGCTTCCACCAATCCAGGGTCTTAAAAGACATTCAGTACTTC; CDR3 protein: CASSFHQSRVLKDIQYF
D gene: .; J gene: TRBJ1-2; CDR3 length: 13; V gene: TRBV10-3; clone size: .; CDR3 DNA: TGTGCCATCAGGCCCCCCGGTTACGATGGCTACACCTTC; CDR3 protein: CAIRPPGYDGYTF
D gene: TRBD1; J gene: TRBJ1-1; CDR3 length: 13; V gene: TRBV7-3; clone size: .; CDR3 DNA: TGTGCCAGCATCTTCGCGGGGACAGACAAAGCTTTCTTT; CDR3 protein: CASIFAGTDKAFF
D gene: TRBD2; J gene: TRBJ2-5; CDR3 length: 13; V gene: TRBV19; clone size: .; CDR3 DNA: TGTGCCAGTACGGGGAGGGGCCAAGAGACCCAGTACTTC; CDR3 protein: CASTGRGQETQYF
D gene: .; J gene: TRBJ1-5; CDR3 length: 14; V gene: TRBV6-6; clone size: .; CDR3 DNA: TGTGCCAGCTCTCCAGCCCGGGGCAATCAGCCCCAGCATTTT; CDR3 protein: CASSPARGNQPQHF
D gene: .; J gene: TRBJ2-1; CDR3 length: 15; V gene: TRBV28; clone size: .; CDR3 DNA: TGTGCCAGCACAGATGTCGGGCGGACGGGAAATGAGCAGTTCTTC; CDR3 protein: CASTDVGRTGNEQFF
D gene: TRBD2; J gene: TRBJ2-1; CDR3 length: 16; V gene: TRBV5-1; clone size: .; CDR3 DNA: TGCGCCAGCAGCTTACTAGCGGGAGATGGGTACAATGAGCAGTTCTTC; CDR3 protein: CASSLLAGDGYNEQFF
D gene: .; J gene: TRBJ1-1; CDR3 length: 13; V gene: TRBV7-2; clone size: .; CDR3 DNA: TGTGCCAGCAGGATAGCGGGGGGCACTGAAGCTTTCTTT; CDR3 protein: CASRIAGGTEAFF
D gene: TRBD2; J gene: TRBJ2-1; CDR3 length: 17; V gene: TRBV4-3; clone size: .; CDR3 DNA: TGCGCCAGCAGCCAGAGACTAGCGCAAAGCTCCTACAATGAGCAGTTCTTC; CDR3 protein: CASSQRLAQSSYNEQFF
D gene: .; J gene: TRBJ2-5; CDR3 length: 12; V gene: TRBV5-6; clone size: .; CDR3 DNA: TGTGCCAGCAGCCGTCTCGGGGAGACCCAGTACTTC; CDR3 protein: CASSRLGETQYF
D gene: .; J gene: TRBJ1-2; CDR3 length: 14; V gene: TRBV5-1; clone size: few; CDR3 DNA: TGCGCCAGCAGCAGGGACAATCCCAACTATGGCTACACCTTC; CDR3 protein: CASSRDNPNYGYTF
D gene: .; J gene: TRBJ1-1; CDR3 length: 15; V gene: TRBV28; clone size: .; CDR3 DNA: TGTGCCAGCAGTTCGGGGGGTAAACTGAACACTGAAGCTTTCTTT; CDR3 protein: CASSSGGKLNTEAFF
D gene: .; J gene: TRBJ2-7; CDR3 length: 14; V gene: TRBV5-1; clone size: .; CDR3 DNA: TGCGCCAGCAGCTTGTTAACCAGGGCCCACGAGCAGTACTTC; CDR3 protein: CASSLLTRAHEQYF
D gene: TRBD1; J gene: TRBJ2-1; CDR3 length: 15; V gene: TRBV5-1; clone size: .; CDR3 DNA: TGCGCCAGCAGCTTGTCTGGGACAGGGGGAAATGAGCAGTTCTTC; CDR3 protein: CASSLSGTGGNEQFF
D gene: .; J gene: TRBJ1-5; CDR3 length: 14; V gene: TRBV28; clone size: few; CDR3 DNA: TGTGCCAGCAGTTTAATTCGTGTCGTTCAGCCCCAGCATTTT; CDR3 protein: CASSLIRVVQPQHF
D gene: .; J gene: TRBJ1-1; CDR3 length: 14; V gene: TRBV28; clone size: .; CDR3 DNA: TGTGCCAGCAATACCGACGGGGGCCGCACTGAAGCTTTCTTT; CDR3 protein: CASNTDGGRTEAFF
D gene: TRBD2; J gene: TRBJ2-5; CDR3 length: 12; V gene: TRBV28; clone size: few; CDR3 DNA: TGTGCCAGCGGGAGGGCCCAAGAGACCCAGTACTTC; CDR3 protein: CASGRAQETQYF
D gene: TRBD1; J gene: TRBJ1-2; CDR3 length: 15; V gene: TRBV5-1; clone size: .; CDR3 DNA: TGCGCCAGCAGCCTAGGGACAGGGGGAGTGAATGGCTACACCTTC; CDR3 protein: CASSLGTGGVNGYTF
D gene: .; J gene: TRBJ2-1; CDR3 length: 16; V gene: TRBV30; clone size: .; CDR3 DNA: TGTGCCTGGAGTAGTGACACTAGGCGAGGAAGAGTTGAGCAGTTCTTC; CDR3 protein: CAWSSDTRRGRVEQFF
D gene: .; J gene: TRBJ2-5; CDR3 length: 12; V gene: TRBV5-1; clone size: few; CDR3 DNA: TGCGCCAGCAGCCGGGCTCAAGAGACCCAGTACTTC; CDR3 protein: CASSRAQETQYF
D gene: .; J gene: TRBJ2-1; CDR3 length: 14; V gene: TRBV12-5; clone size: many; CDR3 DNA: TGTGCTAGTGGTTTGGTGGGCTCCCACAATGAGCAGTTCTTC; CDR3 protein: CASGLVGSHNEQFF
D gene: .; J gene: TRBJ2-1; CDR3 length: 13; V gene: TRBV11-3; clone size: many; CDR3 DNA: TGTGCCAGCAGCTTAGCTTGGGGCAATGAGCAGTTCTTC; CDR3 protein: CASSLAWGNEQFF
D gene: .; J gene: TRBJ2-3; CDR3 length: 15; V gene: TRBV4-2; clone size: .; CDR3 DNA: TGTGCCAGCAGCCAAGACGGCGGAGGCACAGATACGCAGTATTTT; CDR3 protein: CASSQDGGGTDTQYF
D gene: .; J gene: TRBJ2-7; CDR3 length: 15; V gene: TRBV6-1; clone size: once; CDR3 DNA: TGTGCCAGCAGTGTAATGACAGGGAGGGCCTACGAGCAGTACTTC; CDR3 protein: CASSVMTGRAYEQYF
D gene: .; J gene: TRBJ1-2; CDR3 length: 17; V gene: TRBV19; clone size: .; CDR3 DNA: TGTGCCAGTAGTATTTCGGCAGGGACGAGGGGTAGGGATGGCTACACCTTC; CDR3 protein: CASSISAGTRGRDGYTF
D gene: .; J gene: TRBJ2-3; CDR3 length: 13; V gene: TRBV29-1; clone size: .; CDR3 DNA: TGCAGCGTTGAACCCCCGGCGACAGATACGCAGTATTTT; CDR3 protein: CSVEPPATDTQYF
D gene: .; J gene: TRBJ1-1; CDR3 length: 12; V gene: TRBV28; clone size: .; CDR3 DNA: TGTGCCAGCGTCGGGGGGGTCACTGAAGCTTTCTTT; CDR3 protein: CASVGGVTEAFF
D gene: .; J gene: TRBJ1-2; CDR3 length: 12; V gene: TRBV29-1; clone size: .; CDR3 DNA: TGCAGCGTTGATCTGGGAGGTCATGGCTACACCTTC; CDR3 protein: CSVDLGGHGYTF
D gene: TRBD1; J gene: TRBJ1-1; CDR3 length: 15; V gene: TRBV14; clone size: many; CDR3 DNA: TGTGCCAGCAGCCCAACACAGGGGGCTGAAACTGAAGCTTTCTTT; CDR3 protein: CASSPTQGAETEAFF
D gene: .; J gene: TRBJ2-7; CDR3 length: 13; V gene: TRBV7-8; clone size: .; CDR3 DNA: TGTGCCAGCAGCGGGGGACCCTCCTACGAGCAGTACTTC; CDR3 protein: CASSGGPSYEQYF
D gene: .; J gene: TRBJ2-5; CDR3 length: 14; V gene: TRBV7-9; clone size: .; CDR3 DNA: TGTGCCAGCAGCTCCCAGTCAGGGAGAGAGACCCAGTACTTC; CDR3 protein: CASSSQSGRETQYF
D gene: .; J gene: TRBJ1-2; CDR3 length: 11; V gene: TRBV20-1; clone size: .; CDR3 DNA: TGCAGTGCTAGAAGACAGGATGGCTACACCTTC; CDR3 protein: CSARRQDGYTF
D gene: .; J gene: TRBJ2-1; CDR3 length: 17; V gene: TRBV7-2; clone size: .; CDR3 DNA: TGTGCCAGCAGCCCTACGGGCGGGACCCGACCGTACAATGAGCAGTTCTTC; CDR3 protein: CASSPTGGTRPYNEQFF
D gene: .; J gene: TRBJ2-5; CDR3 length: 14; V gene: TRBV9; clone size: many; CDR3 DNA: TGTGCCAGCGGAGGGGCCGGAACCGTGAGGACCCAGTACTTC; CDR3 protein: CASGGAGTVRTQYF
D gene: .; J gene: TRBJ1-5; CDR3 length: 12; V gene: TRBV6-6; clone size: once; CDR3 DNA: TGTGCCAGCAGATGGGGCAATCAGCCCCAGCATTTT; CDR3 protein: CASRWGNQPQHF
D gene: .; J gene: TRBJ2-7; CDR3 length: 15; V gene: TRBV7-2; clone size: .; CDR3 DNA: TGTGCCAGCAGCTTAGGGGTGTCTAGCTCCTACGAGCAGTACTTC; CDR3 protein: CASSLGVSSSYEQYF
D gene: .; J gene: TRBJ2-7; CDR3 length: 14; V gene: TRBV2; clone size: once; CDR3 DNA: TGTGCCAGCAACCTGGTAGTAACTAGCTACGAGCAGTACTTC; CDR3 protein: CASNLVVTSYEQYF
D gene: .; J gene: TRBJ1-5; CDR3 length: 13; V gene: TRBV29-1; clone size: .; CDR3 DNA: TGCAGCGTTGGCCAGGGTTCCAATCAGCCCCAGCATTTT; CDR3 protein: CSVGQGSNQPQHF
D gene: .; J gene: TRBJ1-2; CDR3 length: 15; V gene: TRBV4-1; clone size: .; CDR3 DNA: TGCGCCAGCAGCCAAGTGGGTCTTAGGTACGGCGGCTACACCTTC; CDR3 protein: CASSQVGLRYGGYTF
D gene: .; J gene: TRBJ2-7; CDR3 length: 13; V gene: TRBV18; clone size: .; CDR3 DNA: TGTGCCAGCTCCCCTGGGAGTTTTTACGAGCAGTACTTC; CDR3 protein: CASSPGSFYEQYF
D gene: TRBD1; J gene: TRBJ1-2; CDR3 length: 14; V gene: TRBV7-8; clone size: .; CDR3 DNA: TGTGCCAGCAGCGTCGACAGGGTCGCGTATGGCTACACCTTC; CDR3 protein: CASSVDRVAYGYTF
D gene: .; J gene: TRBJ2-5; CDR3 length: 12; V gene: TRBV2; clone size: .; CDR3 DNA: TGTGCCAGCAGACAGTACCAAGAGACCCAGTACTTC; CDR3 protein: CASRQYQETQYF
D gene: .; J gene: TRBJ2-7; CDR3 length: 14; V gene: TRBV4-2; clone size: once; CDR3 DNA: TGTGCCAGCAGCCAAGTTCCTGTCGGGGGAGAGCAGTACTTC; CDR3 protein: CASSQVPVGGEQYF